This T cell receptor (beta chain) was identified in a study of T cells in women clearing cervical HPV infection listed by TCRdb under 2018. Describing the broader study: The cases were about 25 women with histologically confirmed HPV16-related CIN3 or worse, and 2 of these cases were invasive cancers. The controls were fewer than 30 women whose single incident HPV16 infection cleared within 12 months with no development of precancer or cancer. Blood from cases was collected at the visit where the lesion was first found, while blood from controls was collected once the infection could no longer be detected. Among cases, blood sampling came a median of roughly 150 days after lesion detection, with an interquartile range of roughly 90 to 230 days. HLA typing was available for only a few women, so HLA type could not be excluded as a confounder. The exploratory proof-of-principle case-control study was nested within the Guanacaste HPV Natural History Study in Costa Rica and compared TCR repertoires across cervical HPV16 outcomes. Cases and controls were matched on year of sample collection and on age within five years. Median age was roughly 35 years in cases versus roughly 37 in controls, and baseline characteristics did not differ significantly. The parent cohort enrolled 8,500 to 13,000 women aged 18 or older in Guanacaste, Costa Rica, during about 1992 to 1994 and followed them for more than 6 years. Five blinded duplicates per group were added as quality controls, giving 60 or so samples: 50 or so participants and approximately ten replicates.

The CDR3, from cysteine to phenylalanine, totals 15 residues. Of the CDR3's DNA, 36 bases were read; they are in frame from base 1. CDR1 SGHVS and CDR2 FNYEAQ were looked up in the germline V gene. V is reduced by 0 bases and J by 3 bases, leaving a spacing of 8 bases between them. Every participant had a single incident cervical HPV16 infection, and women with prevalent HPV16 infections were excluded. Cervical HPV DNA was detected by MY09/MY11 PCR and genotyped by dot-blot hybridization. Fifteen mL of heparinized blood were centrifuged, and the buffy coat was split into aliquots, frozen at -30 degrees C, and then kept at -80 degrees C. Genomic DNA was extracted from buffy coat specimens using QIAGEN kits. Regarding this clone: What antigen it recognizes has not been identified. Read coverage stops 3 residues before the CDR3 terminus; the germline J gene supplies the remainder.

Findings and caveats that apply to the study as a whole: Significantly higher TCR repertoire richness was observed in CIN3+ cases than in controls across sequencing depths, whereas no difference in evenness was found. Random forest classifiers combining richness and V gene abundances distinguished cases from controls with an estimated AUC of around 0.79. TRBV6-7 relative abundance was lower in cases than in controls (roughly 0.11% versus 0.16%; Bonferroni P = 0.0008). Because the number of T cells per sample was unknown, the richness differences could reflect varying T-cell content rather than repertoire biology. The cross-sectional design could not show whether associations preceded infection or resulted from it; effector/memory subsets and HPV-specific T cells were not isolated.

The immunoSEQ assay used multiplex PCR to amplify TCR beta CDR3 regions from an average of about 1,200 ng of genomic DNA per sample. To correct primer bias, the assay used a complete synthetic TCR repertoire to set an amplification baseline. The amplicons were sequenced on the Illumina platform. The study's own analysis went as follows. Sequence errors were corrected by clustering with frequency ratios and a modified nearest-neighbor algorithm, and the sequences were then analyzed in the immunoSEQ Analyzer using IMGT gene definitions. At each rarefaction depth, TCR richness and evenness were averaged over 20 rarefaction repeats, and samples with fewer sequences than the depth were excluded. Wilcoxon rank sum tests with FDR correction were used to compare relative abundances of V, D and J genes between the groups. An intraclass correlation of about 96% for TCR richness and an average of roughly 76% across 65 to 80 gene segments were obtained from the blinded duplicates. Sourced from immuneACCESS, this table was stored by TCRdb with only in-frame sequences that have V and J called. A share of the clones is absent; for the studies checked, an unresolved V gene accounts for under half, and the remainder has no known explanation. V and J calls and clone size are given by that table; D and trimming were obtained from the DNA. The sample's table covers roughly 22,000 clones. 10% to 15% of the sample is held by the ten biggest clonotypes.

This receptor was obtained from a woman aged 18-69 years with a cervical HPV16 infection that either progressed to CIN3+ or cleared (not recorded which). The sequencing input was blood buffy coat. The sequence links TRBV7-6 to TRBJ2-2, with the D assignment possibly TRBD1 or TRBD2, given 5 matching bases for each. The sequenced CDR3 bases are TGTGCCAGCAGCTTAGCTGAGGGGTACACCGGGGAG. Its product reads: CASSLAEGYTGE. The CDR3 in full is CASSLAEGYTGELFF. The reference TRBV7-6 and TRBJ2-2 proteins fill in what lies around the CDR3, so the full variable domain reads GAGVSQSPRYKVTKRGQDVALRCDPISGHVSLYWYRQALGQGPEFLTYFNYEAQQDKSGLPNDRFSAERPEGSISTLTIQRTEQRDSAMYRCASSLAEGYTGELFFGEGSRLTVL.